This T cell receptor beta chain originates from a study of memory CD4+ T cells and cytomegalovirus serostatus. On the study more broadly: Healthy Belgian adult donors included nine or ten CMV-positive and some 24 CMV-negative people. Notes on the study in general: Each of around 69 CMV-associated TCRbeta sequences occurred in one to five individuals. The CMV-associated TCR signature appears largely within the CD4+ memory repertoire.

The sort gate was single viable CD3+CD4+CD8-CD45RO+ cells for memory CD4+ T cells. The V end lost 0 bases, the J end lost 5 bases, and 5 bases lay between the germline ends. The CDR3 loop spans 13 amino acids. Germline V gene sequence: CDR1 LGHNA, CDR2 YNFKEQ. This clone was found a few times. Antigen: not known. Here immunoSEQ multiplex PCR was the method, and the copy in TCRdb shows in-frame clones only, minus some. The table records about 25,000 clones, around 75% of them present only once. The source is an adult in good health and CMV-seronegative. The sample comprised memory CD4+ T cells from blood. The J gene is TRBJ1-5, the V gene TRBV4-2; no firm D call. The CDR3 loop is CASSQDQDQPQHF. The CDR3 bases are TGTGCCAGCAGCCAAGACCAGGATCAGCCCCAGCATTTT.